This T cell receptor beta chain was captured in a study of cytomegalovirus exposure and HLA in healthy donors. The PCR ran on 60 Vbeta and 13 Jbeta primers. Original data processing: In a later analysis, of around 85 million unique beta chains, about 12 million appeared in at least two donors. Assay: immunoSEQ multiplex PCR; the TCRdb copy retains only in-frame clones and omits some. V, J and clone size are taken as reported in that table, and D and trimming were inferred from the DNA itself. The sample records fewer than 110,000 clones, 85% to 90% being singletons. Findings of the study overall: Later analysis associated a missense DCLRE1C variant with TCR beta V- and J-gene trimming.

This CDR3 contains 15 residues. Losses at the gene ends were 4 bases for V and 4 bases for J; bases not matched to a gene: 11. Germline values: CDR1 SGHRS, CDR2 YFSETQ. As concerns this clone: Its matching antigen is unknown.

Sequencing was carried out using PBMCs. V gene TRBV5-1 combines with J gene TRBJ2-7, with 7 nucleotides matching TRBD1. The clonotype originates from a man younger than 40 in good health and CMV-seronegative. CDR3 DNA sequence: TGCGCCAGCAGCGCCGACAGGGATGCGCTATACGAGCAGTACTTC. Translating it yields CASSADRDALYEQYF.